Sequencing of this TCR beta chain was carried out in a study of cytomegalovirus exposure and HLA in healthy donors. Study overall: Researchers found that approximately 77% of 350 to 500 genotyped donors fell within the Caucasian-associated ancestry cluster. The study, taken as a whole, reports: In a later analysis, HLA-C alleles had the fewest associated TCRs, DRB1 alleles the most.

CDR1 and CDR2 from the germline V gene are LNHNV and YYDKDF (reference sequence). There are 16 residues in the CDR3. V was trimmed by 1 base and J by 1 base, leaving 14 bases between them. A note on this clone: Its target is unknown.

The PCR employed 60 Vbeta primers together with 13 Jbeta primers. The table came from immunoSEQ multiplex PCR; TCRdb's copy has only in-frame clones and leaves some out. The table lists about 120,000 clones, approximately 72% of them singletons. The sequence derives from a man aged 60 to 75 in good health and CMV-seropositive. The material sequenced was PBMCs. This chain uses TRBV15 with TRBJ2-7; D unresolved. The CDR3 DNA reads as TGTGCCACCAGCAGAGGACCCTCCGGGTGGTCCTACGAGCAGTACTTC. Protein sequence: CATSRGPSGWSYEQYF.